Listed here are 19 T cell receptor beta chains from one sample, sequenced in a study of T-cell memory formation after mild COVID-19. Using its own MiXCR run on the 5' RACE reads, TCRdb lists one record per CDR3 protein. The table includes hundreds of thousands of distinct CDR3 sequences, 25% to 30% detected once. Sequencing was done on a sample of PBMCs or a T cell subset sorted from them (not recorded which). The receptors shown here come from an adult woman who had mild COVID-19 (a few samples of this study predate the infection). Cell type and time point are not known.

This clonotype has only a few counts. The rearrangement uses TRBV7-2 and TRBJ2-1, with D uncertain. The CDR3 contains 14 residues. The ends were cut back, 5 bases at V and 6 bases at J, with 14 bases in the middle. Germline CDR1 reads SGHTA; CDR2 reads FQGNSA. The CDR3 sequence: CASSPPGYGNEQFF. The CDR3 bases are TGTGCCAGCAGCCCCCCCGGTTATGGCAATGAGCAGTTCTTC.

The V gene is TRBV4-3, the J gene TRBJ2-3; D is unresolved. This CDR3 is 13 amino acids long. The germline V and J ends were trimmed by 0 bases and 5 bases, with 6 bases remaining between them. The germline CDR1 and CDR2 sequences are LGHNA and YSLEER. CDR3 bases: TGCGCCAGCAGCCAAGACACGGTAGATACGCAGTATTTT. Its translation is CASSQDTVDTQYF.

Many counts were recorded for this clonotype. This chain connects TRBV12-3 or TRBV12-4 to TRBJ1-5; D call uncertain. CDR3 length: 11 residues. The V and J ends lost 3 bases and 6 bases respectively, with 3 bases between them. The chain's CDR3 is CASSFGQPQHF. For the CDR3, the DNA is TGTGCCAGCAGTTTTGGTCAGCCCCAGCATTTT.

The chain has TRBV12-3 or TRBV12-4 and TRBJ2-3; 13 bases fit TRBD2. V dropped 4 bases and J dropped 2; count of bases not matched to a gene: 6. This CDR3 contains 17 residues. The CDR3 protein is CASSSPGLAGYTDTQYF. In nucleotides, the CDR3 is TGTGCCAGCAGTTCACCGGGACTAGCGGGGTACACAGATACGCAGTATTTT.

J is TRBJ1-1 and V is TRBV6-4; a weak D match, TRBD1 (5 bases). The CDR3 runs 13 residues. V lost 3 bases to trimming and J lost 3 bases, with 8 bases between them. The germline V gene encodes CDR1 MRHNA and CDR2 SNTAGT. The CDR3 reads CASSESGDTEAFF. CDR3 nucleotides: TGTGCCAGCAGTGAATCGGGGGACACTGAAGCTTTCTTT.

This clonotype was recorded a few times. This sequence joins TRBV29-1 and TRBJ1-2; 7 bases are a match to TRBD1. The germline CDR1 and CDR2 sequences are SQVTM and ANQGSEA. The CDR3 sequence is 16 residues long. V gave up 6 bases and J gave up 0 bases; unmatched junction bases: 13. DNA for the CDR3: TGCAGCGTGGAAACCGGGACAGAGATTTCTAACTATGGCTACACCTTC. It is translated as CSVETGTEISNYGYTF.

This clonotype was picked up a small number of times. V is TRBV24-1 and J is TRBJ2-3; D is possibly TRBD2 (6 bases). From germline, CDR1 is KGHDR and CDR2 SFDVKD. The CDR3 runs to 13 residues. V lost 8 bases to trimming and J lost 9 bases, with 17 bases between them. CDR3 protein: CATTSSGGSTQYF. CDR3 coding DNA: TGTGCCACCACCAGTTCCGGAGGGAGCACGCAGTATTTT.

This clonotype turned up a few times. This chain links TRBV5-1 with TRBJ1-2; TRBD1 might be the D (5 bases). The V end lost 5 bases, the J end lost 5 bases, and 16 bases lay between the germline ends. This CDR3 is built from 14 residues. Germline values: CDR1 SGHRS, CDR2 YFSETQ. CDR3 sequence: CASSPSGTDYGYTF. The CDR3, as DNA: TGCGCCAGCAGTCCATCCGGGACCGATTATGGCTACACCTTC.

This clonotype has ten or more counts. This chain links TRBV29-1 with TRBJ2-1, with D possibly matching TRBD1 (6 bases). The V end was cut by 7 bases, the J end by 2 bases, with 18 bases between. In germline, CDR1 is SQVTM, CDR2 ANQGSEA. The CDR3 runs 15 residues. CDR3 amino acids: CSGHWTVLTYNEQFF. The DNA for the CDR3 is TGCAGCGGGCACTGGACAGTCCTCACCTACAATGAGCAGTTCTTC.

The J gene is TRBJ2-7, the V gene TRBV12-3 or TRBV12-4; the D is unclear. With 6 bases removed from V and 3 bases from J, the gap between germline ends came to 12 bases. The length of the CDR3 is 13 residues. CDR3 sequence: CASSPSSYYEQYF. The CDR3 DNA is TGTGCCAGCAGCCCCTCGTCGTACTACGAGCAGTACTTC.

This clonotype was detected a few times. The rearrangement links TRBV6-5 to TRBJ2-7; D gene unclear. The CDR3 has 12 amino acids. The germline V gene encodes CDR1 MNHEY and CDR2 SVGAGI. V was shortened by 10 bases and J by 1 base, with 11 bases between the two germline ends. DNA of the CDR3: TGTGCCACCCGGCCGACTTCCTACGAGCAGTACTTC. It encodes CATRPTSYEQYF.

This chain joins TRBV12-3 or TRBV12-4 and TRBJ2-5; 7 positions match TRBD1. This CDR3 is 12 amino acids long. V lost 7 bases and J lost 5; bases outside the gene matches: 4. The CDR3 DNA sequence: TGTGCCAGCACCACGGACAGGGAGACCCAGTACTTC. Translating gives CASTTDRETQYF.

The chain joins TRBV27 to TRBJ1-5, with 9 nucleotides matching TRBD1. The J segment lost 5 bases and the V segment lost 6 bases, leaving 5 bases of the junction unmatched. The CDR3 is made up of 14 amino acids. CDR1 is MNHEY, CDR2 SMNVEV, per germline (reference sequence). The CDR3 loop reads CASRDHRGHQPQHF. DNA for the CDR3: TGTGCCAGCAGGGACCACAGGGGGCATCAGCCCCAGCATTTT.

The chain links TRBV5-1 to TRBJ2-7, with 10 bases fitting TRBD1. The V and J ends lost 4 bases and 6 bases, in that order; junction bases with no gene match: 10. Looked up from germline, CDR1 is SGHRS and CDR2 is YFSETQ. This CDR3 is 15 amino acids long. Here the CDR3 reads CASSRNRDRGTEQYF. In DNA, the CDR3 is TGCGCCAGCAGCCGCAACCGGGACAGGGGAACCGAGCAGTACTTC.

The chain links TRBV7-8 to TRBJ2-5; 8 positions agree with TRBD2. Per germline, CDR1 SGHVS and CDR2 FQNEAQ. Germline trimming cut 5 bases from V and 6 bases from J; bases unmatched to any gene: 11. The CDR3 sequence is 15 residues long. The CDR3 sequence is CASSTSGGPQQTQYF. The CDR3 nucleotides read TGTGCCAGCAGCACAAGCGGGGGCCCCCAGCAGACCCAGTACTTC.

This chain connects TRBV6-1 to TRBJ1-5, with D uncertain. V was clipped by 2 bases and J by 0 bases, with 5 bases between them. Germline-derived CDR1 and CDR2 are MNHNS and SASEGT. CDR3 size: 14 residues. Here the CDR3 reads CASSELDSNQPQHF. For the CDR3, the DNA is TGTGCCAGCAGTGAATTAGATAGCAATCAGCCCCAGCATTTT.

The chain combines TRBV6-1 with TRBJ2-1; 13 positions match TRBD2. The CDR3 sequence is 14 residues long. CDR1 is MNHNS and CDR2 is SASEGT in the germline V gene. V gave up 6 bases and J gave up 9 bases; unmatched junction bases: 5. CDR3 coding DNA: TGTGCCAGCAGGACTAGCGGGAGGTTGTTTGAGCAGTTCTTC. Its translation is CASRTSGRLFEQFF.

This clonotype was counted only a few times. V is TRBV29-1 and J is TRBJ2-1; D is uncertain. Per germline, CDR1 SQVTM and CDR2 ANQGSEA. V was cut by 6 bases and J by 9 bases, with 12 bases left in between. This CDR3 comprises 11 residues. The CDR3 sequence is CSVQEQLEQFF. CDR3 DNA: TGCAGCGTGCAAGAGCAGCTTGAGCAGTTCTTC.

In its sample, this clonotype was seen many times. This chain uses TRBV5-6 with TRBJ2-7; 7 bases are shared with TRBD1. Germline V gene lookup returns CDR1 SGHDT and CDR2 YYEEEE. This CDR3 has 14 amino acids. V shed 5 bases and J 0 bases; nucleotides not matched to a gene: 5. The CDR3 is CASSPGTVSYEQYF. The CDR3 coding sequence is TGTGCCAGCAGTCCCGGGACAGTCTCCTACGAGCAGTACTTC.